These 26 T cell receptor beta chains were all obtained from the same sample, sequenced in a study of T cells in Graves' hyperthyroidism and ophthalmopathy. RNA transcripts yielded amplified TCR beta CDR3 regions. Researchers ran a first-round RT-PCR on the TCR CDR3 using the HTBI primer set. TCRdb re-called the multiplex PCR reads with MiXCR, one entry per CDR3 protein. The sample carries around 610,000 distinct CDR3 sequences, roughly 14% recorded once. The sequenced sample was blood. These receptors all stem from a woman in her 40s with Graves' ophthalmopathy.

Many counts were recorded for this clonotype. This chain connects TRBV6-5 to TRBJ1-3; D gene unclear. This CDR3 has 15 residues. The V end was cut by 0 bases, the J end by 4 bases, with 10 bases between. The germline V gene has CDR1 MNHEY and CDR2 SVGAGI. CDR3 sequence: CASSYSKATGNTIYF. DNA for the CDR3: TGTGCCAGCAGTTACTCGAAGGCCACAGGAAACACCATATATTTT.

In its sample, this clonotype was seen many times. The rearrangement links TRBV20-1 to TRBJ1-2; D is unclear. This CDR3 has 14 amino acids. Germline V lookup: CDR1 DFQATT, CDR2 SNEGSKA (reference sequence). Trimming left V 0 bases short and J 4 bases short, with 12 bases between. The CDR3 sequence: CSARDLESSYGYTF. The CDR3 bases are TGCAGTGCTAGAGACCTAGAGAGCTCCTATGGCTACACCTTC.

The CDR3 region has the DNA TGTGCCAGCAGCCAAAAGCTGGGCTTGAACACTGAAGCTTTCTTT. Translated, it gives CASSQKLGLNTEAFF. J is TRBJ1-1 and V is TRBV28; D not resolved. Germline V gives CDR1 MDHEN, CDR2 SYDVKM. This CDR3 spans 15 amino acids. Trimming removed 6 bases from V and 0 bases from J, with 14 bases in between.

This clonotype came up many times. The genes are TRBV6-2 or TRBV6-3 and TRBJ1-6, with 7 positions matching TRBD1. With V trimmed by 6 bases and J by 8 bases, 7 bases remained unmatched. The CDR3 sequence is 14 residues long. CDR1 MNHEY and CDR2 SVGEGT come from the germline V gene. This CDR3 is CASSLTGMDSPLHF. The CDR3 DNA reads TGTGCCAGCAGCCTGACAGGGATGGATTCACCCCTCCACTTT.

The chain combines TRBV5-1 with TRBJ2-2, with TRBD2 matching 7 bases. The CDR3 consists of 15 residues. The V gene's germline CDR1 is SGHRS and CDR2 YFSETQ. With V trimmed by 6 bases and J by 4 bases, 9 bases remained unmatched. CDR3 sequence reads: CASNPQGGVTGELFF. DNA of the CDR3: TGCGCCAGCAACCCCCAGGGAGGGGTCACCGGGGAGCTGTTTTTT.

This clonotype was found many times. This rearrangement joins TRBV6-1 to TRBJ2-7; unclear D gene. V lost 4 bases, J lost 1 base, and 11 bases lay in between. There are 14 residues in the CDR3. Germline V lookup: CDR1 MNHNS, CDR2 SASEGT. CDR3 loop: CASSGAGRSYEQYF. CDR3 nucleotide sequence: TGTGCCAGCAGTGGAGCCGGCAGGTCCTACGAGCAGTACTTC.

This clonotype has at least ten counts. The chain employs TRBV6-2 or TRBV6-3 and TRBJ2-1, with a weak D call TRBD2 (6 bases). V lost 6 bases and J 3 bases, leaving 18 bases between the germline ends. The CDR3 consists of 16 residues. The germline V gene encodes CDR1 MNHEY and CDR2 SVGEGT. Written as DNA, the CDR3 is TGTGCCAGCAGCCCCCTAGCGTCCCGGCACTACAATGAGCAGTTCTTC. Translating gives CASSPLASRHYNEQFF.

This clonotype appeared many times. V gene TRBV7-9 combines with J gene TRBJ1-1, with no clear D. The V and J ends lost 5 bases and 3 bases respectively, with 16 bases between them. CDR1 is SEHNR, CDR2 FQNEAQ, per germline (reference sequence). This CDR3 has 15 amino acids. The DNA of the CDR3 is TGTGCCAGCAGCCGAGGCTCTGCGACGTACACTGAAGCTTTCTTT. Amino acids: CASSRGSATYTEAFF.

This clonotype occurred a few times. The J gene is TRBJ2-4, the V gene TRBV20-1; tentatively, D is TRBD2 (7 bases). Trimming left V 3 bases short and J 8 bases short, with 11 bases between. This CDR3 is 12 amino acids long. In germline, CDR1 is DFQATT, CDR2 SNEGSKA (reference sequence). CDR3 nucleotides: TGCAGTGCTAGGGGGGAGGGGGACATTCAGTACTTC. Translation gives CSARGEGDIQYF.

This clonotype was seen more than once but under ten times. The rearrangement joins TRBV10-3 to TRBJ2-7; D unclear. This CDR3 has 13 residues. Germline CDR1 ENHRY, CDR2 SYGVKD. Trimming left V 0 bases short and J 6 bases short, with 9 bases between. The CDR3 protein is CAISESGLVEQYF. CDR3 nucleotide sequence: TGTGCCATCAGTGAGTCCGGTTTAGTCGAGCAGTACTTC.

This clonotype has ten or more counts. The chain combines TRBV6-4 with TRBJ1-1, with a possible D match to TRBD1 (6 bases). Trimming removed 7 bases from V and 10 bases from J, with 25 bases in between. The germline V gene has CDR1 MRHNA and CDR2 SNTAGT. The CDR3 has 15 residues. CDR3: CASTSEPGYRAGAFF. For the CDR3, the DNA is TGTGCCAGCACTAGCGAACCGGGATACAGGGCGGGAGCTTTCTTT.

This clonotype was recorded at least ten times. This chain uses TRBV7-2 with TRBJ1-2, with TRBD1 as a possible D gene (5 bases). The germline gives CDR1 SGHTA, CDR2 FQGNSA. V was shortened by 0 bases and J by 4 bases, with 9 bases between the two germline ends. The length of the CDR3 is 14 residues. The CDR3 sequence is CASSLAGPIYGYTF. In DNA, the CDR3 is TGTGCCAGCAGCTTAGCGGGACCGATCTATGGCTACACCTTC.

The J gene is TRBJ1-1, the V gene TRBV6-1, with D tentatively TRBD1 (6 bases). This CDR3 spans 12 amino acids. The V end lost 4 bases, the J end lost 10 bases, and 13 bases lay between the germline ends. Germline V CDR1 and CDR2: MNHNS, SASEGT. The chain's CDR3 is CASSGGGTLAFF. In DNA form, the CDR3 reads TGTGCCAGCAGTGGAGGGGGGACGCTAGCTTTCTTT.

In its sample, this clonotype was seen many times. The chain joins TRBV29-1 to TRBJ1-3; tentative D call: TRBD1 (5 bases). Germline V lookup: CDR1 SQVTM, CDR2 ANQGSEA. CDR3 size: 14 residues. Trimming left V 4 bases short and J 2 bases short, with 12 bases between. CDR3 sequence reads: CSVGSGTAGNTIYF. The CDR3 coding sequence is TGCAGCGTTGGAAGCGGGACCGCTGGAAACACCATATATTTT.

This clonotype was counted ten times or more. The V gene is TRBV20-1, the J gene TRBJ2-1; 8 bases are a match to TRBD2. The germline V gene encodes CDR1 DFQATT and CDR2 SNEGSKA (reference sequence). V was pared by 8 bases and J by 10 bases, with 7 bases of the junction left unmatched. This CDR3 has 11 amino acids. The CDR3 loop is CSLRGGEEQFF. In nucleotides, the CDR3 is TGCAGTTTACGGGGGGGGGAGGAGCAGTTCTTC.

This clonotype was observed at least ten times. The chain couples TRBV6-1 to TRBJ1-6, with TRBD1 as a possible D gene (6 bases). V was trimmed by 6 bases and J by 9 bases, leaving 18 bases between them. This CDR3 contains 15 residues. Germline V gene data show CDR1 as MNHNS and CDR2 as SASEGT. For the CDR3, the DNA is TGTGCCAGCAGACCCGGACAGCGCCGGATTTCACCCCTCCACTTT. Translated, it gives CASRPGQRRISPLHF.

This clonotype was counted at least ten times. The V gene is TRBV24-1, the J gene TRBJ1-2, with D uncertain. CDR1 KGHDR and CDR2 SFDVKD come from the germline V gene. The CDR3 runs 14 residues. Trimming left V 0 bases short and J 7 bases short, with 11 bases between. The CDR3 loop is CATSDLDGTSGYTF. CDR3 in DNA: TGTGCCACCAGTGATTTGGACGGTACAAGTGGCTACACCTTC.

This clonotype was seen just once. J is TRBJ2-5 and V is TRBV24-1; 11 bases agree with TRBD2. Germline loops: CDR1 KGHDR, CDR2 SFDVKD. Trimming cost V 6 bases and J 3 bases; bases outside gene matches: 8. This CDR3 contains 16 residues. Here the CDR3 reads CATSPGTSGVKETQYF. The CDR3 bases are TGTGCCACCAGTCCAGGGACTAGCGGAGTGAAAGAGACCCAGTACTTC.

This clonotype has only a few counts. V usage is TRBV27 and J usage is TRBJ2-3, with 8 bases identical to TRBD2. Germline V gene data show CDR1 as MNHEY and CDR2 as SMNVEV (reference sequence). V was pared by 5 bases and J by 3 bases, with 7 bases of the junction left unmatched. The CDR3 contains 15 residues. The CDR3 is CASSPMERETDTQYF. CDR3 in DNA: TGTGCCAGCAGTCCTATGGAGCGGGAGACAGATACGCAGTATTTT.

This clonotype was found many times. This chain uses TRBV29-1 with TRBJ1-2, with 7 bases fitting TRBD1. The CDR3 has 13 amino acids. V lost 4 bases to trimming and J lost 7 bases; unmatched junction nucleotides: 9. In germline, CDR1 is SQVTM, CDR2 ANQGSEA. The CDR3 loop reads CSVGMTGWAGYTF. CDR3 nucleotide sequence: TGCAGCGTTGGGATGACAGGGTGGGCTGGCTACACCTTC.

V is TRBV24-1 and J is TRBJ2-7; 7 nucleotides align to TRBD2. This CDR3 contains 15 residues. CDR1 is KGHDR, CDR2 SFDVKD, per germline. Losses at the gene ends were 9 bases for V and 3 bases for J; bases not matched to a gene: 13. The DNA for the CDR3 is TGTGCCACCTCCTCGGGGAGGGACGGGAACTACGAGCAGTACTTC. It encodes CATSSGRDGNYEQYF.

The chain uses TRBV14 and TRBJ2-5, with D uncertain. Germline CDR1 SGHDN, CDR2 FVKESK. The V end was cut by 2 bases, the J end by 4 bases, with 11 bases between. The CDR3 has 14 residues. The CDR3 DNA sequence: TGTGCCAGCAGCCAACCCGGAATAGGAGAGACCCAGTACTTC. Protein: CASSQPGIGETQYF. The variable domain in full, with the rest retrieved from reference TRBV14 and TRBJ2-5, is EAGVTQFPSHSVIEKGQTVTLRCDPISGHDNLYWYRRVMGKEIKFLLHFVKESKQDESGMPNNRFLAERTGGTYSTLKVQPAELEDSGVYFCASSQPGIGETQYFGPGTRLLVL.

CDR3 residues: CASSPEGGSNQPQHF. CDR3 coding DNA: TGTGCCAGCAGCCCAGAGGGCGGAAGCAATCAGCCCCAGCATTTT. The chain links TRBV5-8 to TRBJ1-5, with no clear D. Deletions cut 4 bases from V and 1 base from J, with 12 bases between. CDR1 is SGHTS, CDR2 YDEGEE, per germline. CDR3 length equals 15 residues. Using reference TRBV5-8 and TRBJ1-5 for the parts outside the CDR3, the full variable domain is EAGVTQSPTHLIKTRGQQATLRCSPISGHTSVYWYQQALGLGLQFLLWYDEGEERNRGNFPPRFSGRQFPNYSSELNVNALELEDSALYLCASSPEGGSNQPQHFGDGTRLSIL.

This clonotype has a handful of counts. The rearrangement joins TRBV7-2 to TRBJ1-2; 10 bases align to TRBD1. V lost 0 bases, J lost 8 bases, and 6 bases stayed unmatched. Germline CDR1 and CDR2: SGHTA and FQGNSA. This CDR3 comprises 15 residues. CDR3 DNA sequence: TGTGCCAGCAGCTTAGCCAGACAGGGGGCAAAGGGCTACACCTTC. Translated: CASSLARQGAKGYTF.

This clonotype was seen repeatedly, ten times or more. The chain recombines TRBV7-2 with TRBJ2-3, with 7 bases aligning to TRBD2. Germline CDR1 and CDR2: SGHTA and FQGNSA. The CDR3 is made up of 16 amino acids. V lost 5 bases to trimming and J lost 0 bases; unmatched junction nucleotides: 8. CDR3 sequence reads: CASSLISGMSTDTQYF. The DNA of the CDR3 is TGTGCCAGCAGCCTTATAAGCGGGATGAGCACAGATACGCAGTATTTT. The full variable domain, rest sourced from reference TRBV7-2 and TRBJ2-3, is GAGVSQSPSNKVTEKGKDVELRCDPISGHTALYWYRQSLGQGLEFLIYFQGNSAPDKSGLPSDRFSAERTGGSVSTLTIQRTQQEDSAVYLCASSLISGMSTDTQYFGPGTRLTVL.

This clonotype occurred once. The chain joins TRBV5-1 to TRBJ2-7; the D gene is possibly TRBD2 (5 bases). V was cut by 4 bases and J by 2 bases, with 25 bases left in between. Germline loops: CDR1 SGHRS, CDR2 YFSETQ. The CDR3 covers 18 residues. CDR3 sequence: CASSPIYLARVSPYEQYF. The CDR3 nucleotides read TGCGCCAGCAGCCCAATCTATTTAGCGCGGGTCTCACCCTACGAGCAGTACTTC.